The sequence of this T cell receptor (beta chain) was determined in a study of technical replicates of blood from a few donors. Trimming took off 5 bases at V and 0 bases at J, with 4 bases between the two ends. The V gene's germline CDR1 is MNHEY and CDR2 SVGAGI. CDR3 size: 12 residues. Generated by immunoSEQ multiplex PCR, the TCRdb table keeps only in-frame clones and is missing some. The data hold 60,000 to 80,000 clones, with around nine tenths observed a single time. This receptor was taken from a human donor in good health. The V gene is TRBV6-5, the J gene TRBJ1-1, with D unresolved. The sample taken for sequencing was T cells isolated from PBMCs. The chain's CDR3 is CASSTVNTEAFF. The CDR3 nucleotides are TGTGCCAGCAGTACAGTGAACACTGAAGCTTTCTTT.